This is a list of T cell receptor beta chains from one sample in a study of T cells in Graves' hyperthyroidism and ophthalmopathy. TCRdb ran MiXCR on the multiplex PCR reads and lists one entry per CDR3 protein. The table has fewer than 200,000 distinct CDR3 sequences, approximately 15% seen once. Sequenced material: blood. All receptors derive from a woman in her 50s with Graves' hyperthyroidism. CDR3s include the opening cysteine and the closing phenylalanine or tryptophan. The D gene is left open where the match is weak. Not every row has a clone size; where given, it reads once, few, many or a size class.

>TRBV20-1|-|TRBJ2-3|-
CSARDRFGIGADTQYF
TGCAGTGCTAGAGATCGGTTCGGGATCGGGGCAGATACGCAGTATTTT
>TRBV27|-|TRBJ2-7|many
CASSPIIIGVSSYEQYF
TGTGCCAGCAGTCCTATAATTATCGGTGTTAGCTCCTACGAGCAGTACTTC
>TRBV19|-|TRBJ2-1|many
CASSIRVTEQFF
TGTGCCAGTAGTATAAGGGTAACAGAGCAGTTCTTC
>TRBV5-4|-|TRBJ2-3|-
CASSLAAGSKDTQYF
TGTGCCAGCAGCTTGGCCGCAGGGTCCAAGGATACGCAGTATTTT
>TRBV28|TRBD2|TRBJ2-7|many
CASSLIAGGGEQYF
TGTGCCAGCAGTTTAATAGCGGGGGGGGGGGAGCAGTACTTC
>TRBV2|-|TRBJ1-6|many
CASSEGKVYSPLHF
TGTGCCAGCAGTGAAGGGAAAGTCTATTCACCCCTCCACTTT
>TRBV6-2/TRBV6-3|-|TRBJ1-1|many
CASSYSWRWNTEAFF
TGTGCCAGCAGTTACTCTTGGCGGTGGAACACTGAAGCTTTCTTT
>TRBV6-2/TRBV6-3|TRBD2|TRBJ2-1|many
CASSYSRSGGGYIDEQFF
TGTGCCAGCAGTTACTCGAGGTCGGGAGGGGGGTATATCGATGAGCAGTTCTTC
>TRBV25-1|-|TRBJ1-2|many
CASSELEGYTF
TGTGCCAGCAGTGAATTAGAGGGCTACACCTTC
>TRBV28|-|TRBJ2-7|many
CASSPEQGPYEQYF
TGTGCCAGCAGTCCCGAACAGGGACCCTACGAGCAGTACTTC
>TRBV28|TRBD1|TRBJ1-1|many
CASSGQGMRVNTEAFF
TGTGCCAGCAGCGGACAGGGTATGAGGGTGAACACTGAAGCTTTCTTT